A selection of T cell receptor beta chains follows, all from one sample in a study of T-cell reconstitution after alpha-beta-depleted transplantation in children. TCRdb reprocessed the PCR reads with MiXCR, giving one entry per CDR3 protein. The sample lists over 550,000 distinct CDR3 sequences; about 10% were seen once. The specimen was PBMCs from the stem cell graft donor, collected from the stem cell graft. These TCRs come from a human donor who donated a stem cell graft to a child with acute myeloid leukemia. CDR3s include the opening cysteine and the closing phenylalanine or tryptophan. Each record gives: J gene, CDR3 length, D gene, clone size, V gene, CDR3 protein, CDR3 DNA. The D gene is left open where the match is weak. Only part of the rows carry a size: once, few, many, or a class if the clone is expanded.

>TRBJ2-3|15|TRBD2|many|TRBV6-5
CASSLLAGELDTQYF
TGTGCCAGCAGTTTACTAGCGGGAGAACTAGATACGCAGTATTTT
>TRBJ1-2|14|-|-|TRBV5-1
CASSSAGITSGYTF
TGCGCCAGCAGCAGCGCAGGGATTACGTCGGGCTACACCTTC
>TRBJ1-2|12|-|-|TRBV18
CASSLGFDGYTF
TGTGCCAGCTCACTGGGTTTCGATGGCTACACCTTC
>TRBJ2-1|18|-|-|TRBV29-1
CSVLRFDSPVGSYNEQFF
TGCAGCGTTCTCCGATTTGACAGTCCAGTGGGCTCCTACAATGAGCAGTTCTTC
>TRBJ1-1|12|-|-|TRBV7-9
CASSFEVPEAFF
TGTGCCAGCAGCTTCGAGGTTCCGGAAGCTTTCTTT
>TRBJ2-2|15|TRBD2|many|TRBV4-1
CASSQNAGGAGELFF
TGCGCCAGCAGCCAAAATGCTGGGGGGGCCGGGGAGCTGTTTTTT
>TRBJ1-1|16|-|few|TRBV7-9
CASSFPSRGGDTEAFF
TGTGCCAGCAGTTTTCCTAGCAGGGGAGGGGACACTGAAGCTTTCTTT
>TRBJ2-5|13|TRBD2|few|TRBV28
CASMMSGMETQYF
TGTGCCAGCATGATGAGCGGGATGGAGACCCAGTACTTC
>TRBJ2-1|14|TRBD2|-|TRBV28
CASSVGTSGRAQFF
TGTGCCAGCAGTGTAGGGACTAGCGGGAGGGCCCAGTTCTTC
>TRBJ2-4|13|-|-|TRBV12-3/TRBV12-4
CASSQPGPNIQYF
TGTGCCAGCAGCCAGCCGGGTCCGAACATTCAGTACTTC
>TRBJ2-1|16|-|-|TRBV5-1
CASSGDSRSSYNEQFF
TGCGCCAGCAGCGGGGATAGCAGGAGCTCCTACAATGAGCAGTTCTTC
>TRBJ2-7|14|TRBD2|many|TRBV7-9
CASSPLAAGYEQYF
TGTGCCAGCAGTCCACTAGCGGCTGGCTACGAGCAGTACTTC
>TRBJ2-7|15|-|many|TRBV15
CATSNRLPSSYEQYF
TGTGCCACCAGCAATCGGCTTCCGAGCTCCTACGAGCAGTACTTC
>TRBJ2-7|13|TRBD1|few|TRBV20-1
CSPERQGSEEQYF
TGCAGTCCAGAGCGACAGGGATCGGAAGAGCAGTACTTC
>TRBJ1-1|15|-|many|TRBV5-1
CASSPGRAVDTEAFF
TGCGCCAGCAGCCCCGGAAGGGCCGTAGACACTGAAGCTTTCTTT
>TRBJ2-5|13|-|many|TRBV29-1
CSVRRSGQETQYF
TGCAGCGTGCGGAGGTCAGGACAAGAGACCCAGTACTTC
>TRBJ2-1|16|TRBD2|many|TRBV9
CASSVGSSGVYNEQFF
TGTGCCAGCAGCGTAGGGTCTAGCGGGGTCTACAATGAGCAGTTCTTC
>TRBJ2-1|15|TRBD2|many|TRBV6-2/TRBV6-3
CASSPRGREYNEQFF
TGTGCCAGCAGCCCCCGGGGGAGGGAATACAATGAGCAGTTCTTC
>TRBJ2-7|13|TRBD1|-|TRBV20-1
CSVTPGQGVEQYF
TGCAGTGTTACACCGGGACAGGGGGTCGAGCAGTACTTC
>TRBJ1-5|15|-|few|TRBV4-1
CASSHNRDTNQPQHF
TGCGCCAGCAGCCATAACCGGGACACTAATCAGCCCCAGCATTTT
>TRBJ2-3|17|TRBD2|-|TRBV18
CASSPPGGRASTDTQYF
TGTGCCAGCTCACCACCAGGAGGGAGGGCTAGCACAGATACGCAGTATTTT
>TRBJ1-1|16|-|-|TRBV5-1
CASSLADRTVNTEAFF
TGCGCCAGCAGCTTGGCCGATCGGACGGTGAACACTGAAGCTTTCTTT
>TRBJ2-1|14|TRBD1|few|TRBV27
CASRWTGSSNEQFF
TGTGCCAGCAGATGGACAGGGTCCTCCAATGAGCAGTTCTTC
>TRBJ2-6|17|-|few|TRBV7-3
CASSQPDSSSGANVLTF
TGTGCCAGCAGCCAACCAGACTCATCCTCTGGGGCCAACGTCCTGACTTTC
>TRBJ2-2|15|-|few|TRBV6-2/TRBV6-3
CASSFPDYNTGELFF
TGTGCCAGCAGTTTTCCGGACTATAACACCGGGGAGCTGTTTTTT
>TRBJ2-5|14|-|-|TRBV5-5
CASSPEWGRETQYF
TGTGCCAGCAGCCCCGAATGGGGGCGGGAGACCCAGTACTTC
>TRBJ2-5|16|TRBD1|-|TRBV27
CASSLTAGGRRETQYF
TGTGCCAGCAGTTTAACGGCAGGGGGCCGGAGAGAGACCCAGTACTTC
>TRBJ2-7|14|-|-|TRBV7-2
CASSRRAPPYEQYF
TGTGCCAGCAGCCGACGAGCTCCACCCTACGAGCAGTACTTC
>TRBJ2-2|14|-|many|TRBV6-2/TRBV6-3
CASSPGQFTGELFF
TGTGCCAGCAGCCCCGGACAGTTCACCGGGGAGCTGTTTTTT
>TRBJ2-5|10|-|-|TRBV20-1
CSGRRETQYF
TGCAGTGGAAGGCGTGAGACCCAGTACTTC
>TRBJ2-2|12|-|few|TRBV12-3/TRBV12-4
CASTAGGGELFF
TGTGCCAGCACGGCCGGGGGCGGGGAGCTGTTTTTT
>TRBJ1-1|13|-|many|TRBV6-4
CASSGTANTEAFF
TGTGCCAGCAGTGGGACCGCGAACACTGAAGCTTTCTTT
>TRBJ2-7|13|-|few|TRBV28
CASTSPGSYEQYF
TGTGCCAGCACTTCCCCCGGGTCCTACGAGCAGTACTTC
>TRBJ1-3|17|TRBD1|many|TRBV20-1
CSARDSGQSTSGNTIYF
TGCAGTGCTAGAGACTCGGGACAGTCAACCTCTGGAAACACCATATATTTT
>TRBJ2-1|16|TRBD2|many|TRBV5-1
CASSATSGPTHNEQFF
TGCGCCAGCAGCGCGACTAGCGGGCCTACGCACAATGAGCAGTTCTTC
>TRBJ2-2|14|-|-|TRBV7-9
CASRGGKNTGELFF
TGTGCCAGCCGAGGGGGGAAGAACACCGGGGAGCTGTTTTTT
>TRBJ2-7|15|-|-|TRBV7-6
CASSLMSGTTYEQYF
TGTGCCAGCAGCTTAATGTCCGGGACAACGTACGAGCAGTACTTC
>TRBJ2-5|12|-|-|TRBV6-5
CASSSGVTVLYF
TGTGCCAGCAGTTCCGGGGTCACGGTATTGTACTTC
>TRBJ2-7|13|-|-|TRBV2
CASSVLGGAEQYF
TGTGCCAGCAGTGTCTTAGGAGGGGCCGAGCAGTACTTC
>TRBJ2-2|14|-|few|TRBV9
CASSAEHGTGELFF
TGTGCCAGCAGCGCAGAACACGGGACCGGGGAGCTGTTTTTT
>TRBJ2-4|13|-|few|TRBV18
CASSLSLGQLQYF
TGTGCCAGCTCACTATCCCTCGGACAGCTTCAGTACTTC
>TRBJ2-5|20|TRBD2|few|TRBV11-1
CASSLLAGENRWREGETQYF
TGTGCCAGCAGTTTACTAGCGGGAGAGAATCGTTGGCGGGAAGGGGAGACCCAGTACTTC
>TRBJ2-6|17|-|few|TRBV6-5
CASSYAGRGPGANVLTF
TGTGCCAGCAGTTACGCGGGGCGGGGGCCTGGGGCCAACGTCCTGACTTTC
>TRBJ2-7|15|TRBD2|few|TRBV3-1
CASSRVGAGGHEQYF
TGTGCCAGCAGCCGCGTCGGGGCGGGAGGCCACGAGCAGTACTTC
>TRBJ2-7|16|TRBD2|few|TRBV20-1
CSGTAGTSGSGYEQYF
TGCAGTGGAACAGCTGGGACTAGCGGGAGCGGGTACGAGCAGTACTTC
>TRBJ1-5|16|TRBD1|-|TRBV20-1
CSATNPTGARGIAQHF
TGCAGTGCCACAAACCCAACAGGGGCCCGAGGGATAGCCCAGCATTTT
>TRBJ2-7|17|-|few|TRBV4-2
CASSQEVASRVGSEQYF
TGTGCCAGCAGCCAAGAGGTAGCGAGCCGGGTAGGGTCCGAGCAGTACTTC
>TRBJ2-7|15|-|few|TRBV5-1
CASSLRGLPDYEQYF
TGCGCCAGCAGCTTGCGAGGGCTACCTGACTACGAGCAGTACTTC
>TRBJ1-6|14|-|-|TRBV5-1
CASSFLQRNSPLHF
TGCGCCAGCAGCTTTCTTCAGCGGAATTCACCCCTCCACTTT
>TRBJ1-5|13|-|-|TRBV20-1
CSAFTGSNQPQHF
TGCAGTGCGTTTACAGGGAGCAATCAGCCCCAGCATTTT
>TRBJ2-1|11|-|-|TRBV29-1
CSGEGGREQFF
TGCAGCGGGGAGGGGGGCAGGGAGCAGTTCTTC
>TRBJ2-3|14|TRBD2|-|TRBV6-8
CASSYSGSVDTQYF
TGTGCCAGCAGTTATAGCGGGAGTGTGGATACGCAGTATTTT
>TRBJ2-2|14|-|-|TRBV12-3/TRBV12-4
CASSQHVATGELFF
TGTGCCAGCAGTCAACACGTGGCCACCGGGGAGCTGTTTTTT
>TRBJ1-3|17|-|-|TRBV3-1
CASSQFGFGGAGNTIYF
TGTGCCAGCAGCCAATTCGGATTTGGAGGGGCCGGAAACACCATATATTTT
>TRBJ2-1|17|-|few|TRBV7-3
CASSLKGGGGDYNEQFF
TGTGCCAGCAGCTTAAAGGGGGGGGGAGGGGACTACAATGAGCAGTTCTTC